The 13 T cell receptor beta chains reported below all come from one sample, sequenced in a study of blood T cell repertoires in COVID-19 (TCRdb year 2020). The method was the immunoSEQ multiplex PCR assay. Here the immuneACCESS table is served through TCRdb, limited to in-frame sequences with V and J called. Missing clones are a known gap in these copies; in checked studies unresolved V genes cover under half, and the rest lacks a known reason. This sample has 250,000 to 350,000 clones in its table, and 88% of those were observed once. The ten largest clones add up to approximately 3% of the sample. What was sequenced was PBMCs or T cells enriched from blood (not recorded which). These receptors came from a woman between 45 and 65 years old who had recovered from COVID-19.

The V and J genes are TRBV28 and TRBJ1-3, with 8 positions matching TRBD1. This CDR3 comprises 14 residues. The V and J ends lost 6 bases and 2 bases, in that order; junction bases with no gene match: 3. The V gene's germline CDR1 is MDHEN and CDR2 SYDVKM. CDR3 nucleotide sequence: TGTGCCAGCAGGGGGACAGGAGCTGGAAACACCATATATTTT. This sequence encodes CASRGTGAGNTIYF.

The CDR3 loop is CASSFSTGEAEKLFF. The CDR3 coding sequence is TGTGCCAGCAGTTTCTCAACAGGGGAGGCTGAAAAACTGTTTTTT. V is TRBV27 and J is TRBJ1-4, with 7 bases fitting TRBD1. The CDR3 has 15 amino acids. Germline CDR1 reads MNHEY; CDR2 reads SMNVEV (reference sequence). V gave up 3 bases and J gave up 7 bases; unmatched junction bases: 8.

The rearrangement uses TRBV10-3 and TRBJ2-1; D is unresolved. V was pared by 4 bases and J by 8 bases, with 6 bases between. The CDR3 runs to 11 residues. Germline values: CDR1 ENHRY, CDR2 SYGVKD. CDR3 DNA sequence: TGTGCCATCAGTGCCCGGGATGAGCAGTTCTTC. Amino acid sequence: CAISARDEQFF.

V is TRBV3-1 (or the pseudogene TRBV3-2) and J is TRBJ2-5; TRBD2 agrees at 7 bases. Germline CDR1 is LGHDT and CDR2 is YNNKEL (reference sequence). The CDR3 spans 16 residues. V lost 1 base, J lost 5 bases, and 10 bases stayed unmatched. The CDR3 is CASSQAGGPRGETQYF. DNA of the CDR3: TGTGCCAGCAGCCAAGCGGGGGGTCCCAGAGGGGAGACCCAGTACTTC.

This clone was observed once. The chain carries TRBV30 and TRBJ1-2; D unresolved. The ends were cut back, 2 bases at V and 4 bases at J, with 5 bases in the middle. CDR3 size: 11 residues. Per germline, CDR1 GTSNPN and CDR2 SVGIG (reference sequence). In DNA, the CDR3 is TGTGCCTGGAGTACCGGCTATGGCTACACCTTC. Residues: CAWSTGYGYTF.

V and J are TRBV5-6 and TRBJ1-2; 7 bases agree with TRBD1. Germline CDR1 SGHDT, CDR2 YYEEEE. The CDR3 length is 13 residues. Trimming took 4 bases from V and 6 from J; bases not matched to a gene: 6. The CDR3 DNA is TGTGCCAGCAGCGCCGGGACAGTGAATGGCTACACCTTC. Translating it yields CASSAGTVNGYTF.

This chain links TRBV5-5 with TRBJ2-3; D remains ambiguous. The CDR3 extends over 13 amino acids. Trimming shortened V by 3 bases and J by 4 bases, and 9 bases separated the two germline ends. Germline lookup yields CDR1 SGHKS and CDR2 YYEKEE (reference sequence). The CDR3 DNA is TGTGCCAGCAGCTCCCTTAGTGCAGATACGCAGTATTTT. It is translated as CASSSLSADTQYF.

The V gene is TRBV4-2, the J gene TRBJ1-1; D possibly corresponds to TRBD1 (5 bases). The CDR3 covers 15 residues. Germline CDR1 LGHNA, CDR2 YNFKEQ. Trimming left V 6 bases short and J 0 bases short, with 14 bases between. The CDR3 nucleotides are TGTGCCAGCAGAAAAGGGGAGGTATTGAACACTGAAGCTTTCTTT. Its protein product is CASRKGEVLNTEAFF.

The CDR3, as DNA: TGTGCCAGCAGCGGACAGGGGGTAATCTCCTATAATTCACCCCTCCACTTT. Protein: CASSGQGVISYNSPLHF. The J gene is TRBJ1-6, the V gene TRBV28; 10 bases map to TRBD1. Looked up from germline, CDR1 is MDHEN and CDR2 is SYDVKM. V lost 6 bases, J lost 0 bases, and 5 bases stayed unmatched. This CDR3 is built from 17 residues.

The chain carries TRBV30 and TRBJ2-7; 7 bases are a match to TRBD2. Germline lookup yields CDR1 GTSNPN and CDR2 SVGIG (reference sequence). The V segment lost 4 bases and the J segment 4 bases; nucleotides outside the gene matches: 7. The CDR3 loop spans 13 amino acids. For the CDR3, the DNA is TGTGCCTGGATCTCAGCGGGGAAGTACGAGCAGTACTTC. Its translation is CAWISAGKYEQYF.

The V gene is TRBV6-2 or TRBV6-3, the J gene TRBJ1-5; D possibly corresponds to TRBD1 (5 bases). This CDR3 contains 15 residues. The V end lost 2 bases, the J end lost 6 bases, and 14 bases lay between the germline ends. Germline V gene sequence: CDR1 MNHEY, CDR2 SVGEGT. The CDR3 sequence is CASSYGGASAQPQHF. CDR3 nucleotide sequence: TGTGCCAGCAGTTACGGAGGGGCGAGCGCTCAGCCCCAGCATTTT.

The rearrangement links TRBV25-1 to TRBJ1-4; D remains unclear. Trimming removed 0 bases at V and 10 bases at J, with 12 bases between. The germline CDR1 and CDR2 sequences are MGHDK and SYGVNS. The CDR3 spans 14 residues. Written as DNA, the CDR3 is TGTGCCAGCAGTGAATATGAAGTTTTCGGAAAACTGTTTTTT. Translating gives CASSEYEVFGKLFF.

The chain couples TRBV19 to TRBJ1-5; 9 nucleotides agree with TRBD1. CDR1 and CDR2 from the germline V gene are LNHDA and SQIVND (reference sequence). Trimming took 5 bases from V and 7 from J; bases not matched to a gene: 3. The CDR3 runs 13 residues. The CDR3 sequence is CASSWDRVQPQHF. CDR3 nucleotides: TGTGCCAGTAGTTGGGACAGGGTCCAGCCCCAGCATTTT.